These 20 T cell receptor beta chains originate from one sample sequenced in a study of identical twins (TCRdb year 2016). The library was produced with 5' RACE. Sequencing took place on an Illumina HiSeq 2000. TCRdb handled the public reads itself, with Q25 trimming in fastp and clone calling in MiXCR, and kept productive beta chains. Every CDR3 protein is listed once, alongside the most common genes and DNA of its rows. This sample comprises 1.5 million to 2 million distinct CDR3 sequences, less than 35% of them detected only once. The ten largest clones capture around 0.3% of the sample. What was sequenced was cord blood. Receptors originate from a newborn girl in good health.

The chain links TRBV6-5 to TRBJ1-3, with a possible D match to TRBD1 (5 bases). The CDR3 is 14 amino acids. The V end was cut by 2 bases, the J end by 4 bases, with 9 bases between. The germline gives CDR1 MNHEY, CDR2 SVGAGI. CDR3 DNA: TGTGCCAGCAGTTACGGGGCAGGGGGAAACACCATATATTTT. Translating gives CASSYGAGGNTIYF.

This clonotype occurred a few times. The CDR3 DNA follows: TGTGCCAGCAGTCCCCCAGGGGCTGGAAACACCATATATTTT. Protein: CASSPPGAGNTIYF. The rearrangement links TRBV28 to TRBJ1-3; D might be TRBD1 (6 bases). Germline CDR1 is MDHEN and CDR2 is SYDVKM. Trimming left V 5 bases short and J 2 bases short, with 10 bases between. This CDR3 comprises 14 residues.

The chain carries TRBV20-1 and TRBJ2-7; D tentatively fits TRBD1 or TRBD2 (5 bases each). The CDR3 covers 14 residues. CDR1 is DFQATT and CDR2 is SNEGSKA in the germline V gene (reference sequence). V was cut by 6 bases and J by 1 base, with 16 bases left in between. CDR3 in DNA: TGCAGTGCCGGCGCCGGGACGCAATCCTACGAGCAGTACTTC. This codes for CSAGAGTQSYEQYF.

This clonotype was observed a handful of times. This sequence joins TRBV12-3 or TRBV12-4 and TRBJ1-5; D perhaps matches TRBD1 (6 bases). CDR3 length equals 15 residues. Trimming left V 5 bases short and J 3 bases short, with 14 bases between. This chain's CDR3 is CASSRGGHDNQPQHF. CDR3 bases: TGTGCCAGCAGTCGGGGGGGGCATGACAATCAGCCCCAGCATTTT.

The chain uses TRBV5-4 and TRBJ2-1; 9 nucleotides align to TRBD2. CDR1 is SGHNT, CDR2 YYREEE, per germline (reference sequence). Unmatched junction bases numbered 7, after V lost 3 bases and J lost 3 bases. The CDR3 has 16 amino acids. The DNA of the CDR3 is TGTGCCAGCAGCTCCCGCTCTAGCGGGAACTACAATGAGCAGTTCTTC. The encoded protein is CASSSRSSGNYNEQFF.

This clonotype appeared once. The rearrangement joins TRBV7-7 to TRBJ1-1; D not resolved. The length of the CDR3 is 11 residues. Trimming cost V 3 bases and J 8 bases, with 7 bases left between them. Germline lookup yields CDR1 SSHAT and CDR2 FNYEAQ (reference sequence). This CDR3 reads CASSLNQEAFF. The CDR3 nucleotides read TGTGCCAGCAGCTTGAACCAAGAAGCTTTCTTT.

The CDR3 spells CSAITGGSWNYEQYF. In DNA form, the CDR3 reads TGCAGTGCTATTACCGGGGGCAGCTGGAATTACGAGCAGTACTTC. The gene calls are TRBV20-1 and TRBJ2-4; the D gene could be TRBD1 or TRBD2 (6 bases each). The J call may be wrong; the DNA end is better matched by TRBJ2-7. Germline-derived CDR1 and CDR2 are DFQATT and SNEGSKA (reference sequence). The CDR3 has 15 residues.

The CDR3 loop is CSASGTTYTDTQYF. DNA of the CDR3: TGCAGTGCTAGCGGGACTACCTACACAGATACGCAGTATTTT. The chain joins TRBV20-1 to TRBJ2-3; the match to TRBD2 covers 7 bases. Germline V gene sequence: CDR1 DFQATT, CDR2 SNEGSKA (reference sequence). This CDR3 comprises 14 residues. V lost 3 bases and J lost 2; bases outside the gene matches: 5.

In its sample, this clonotype was seen many times. The chain is built from TRBV12-3 or TRBV12-4 and TRBJ2-7; 9 nucleotides agree with TRBD1. This CDR3 region has 16 residues. J gave up 2 bases and V 6 bases, and 11 bases lay outside the gene matches. The CDR3 loop reads CASRDAGTGFPYEQYF. CDR3 in DNA: TGTGCCAGCAGGGATGCCGGGACAGGGTTTCCCTACGAGCAGTACTTC.

Only a few counts were recorded for this clonotype. The chain links TRBV28 to TRBJ2-1; TRBD2 agrees at 8 bases. CDR3 length: 14 amino acids. The germline CDR1 and CDR2 sequences are MDHEN and SYDVKM. V lost 10 bases and J lost 2; bases outside the gene matches: 7. In DNA form, the CDR3 reads TGTGCCACCCGAACGGGAGGGCCCTACAATGAGCAGTTCTTC. This encodes CATRTGGPYNEQFF.

The chain joins TRBV5-1 to TRBJ1-1, with a tentative D call TRBD1 (5 bases). V lost 0 bases and J lost 6, with 9 bases in between. The CDR3 loop spans 13 amino acids. CDR1 is SGHRS, CDR2 YFSETQ, per germline. The DNA of the CDR3 is TGCGCCAGCAGCTTGGTTCTCAGGGCTGAAGCTTTCTTT. Translated: CASSLVLRAEAFF.

The gene calls are TRBV5-1 and TRBJ2-2; 9 bases align to TRBD2. The CDR3 spans 15 residues. With 7 bases clipped from V and 0 bases from J, the junction kept 4 bases outside the gene matches. Germline CDR1 SGHRS, CDR2 YFSETQ. The CDR3 loop reads CASSGLATNTGELFF. The CDR3 DNA is TGCGCCAGCTCCGGACTAGCGACGAACACCGGGGAGCTGTTTTTT.

This clonotype was found many times. The chain has TRBV4-2 and TRBJ2-7; maybe TRBD1 (6 bases). From germline, CDR1 is LGHNA and CDR2 YNFKEQ. The CDR3 consists of 14 residues. The germline V and J ends were trimmed by 4 bases and 0 bases, with 10 bases remaining between them. The CDR3 DNA is TGTGCCAGCAGCCCGGACAGACTCTCCTACGAGCAGTACTTC. This encodes CASSPDRLSYEQYF.

The chain carries TRBV25-1 and TRBJ2-1; tentatively, D is TRBD1 or TRBD2 (5 bases each). V gave up 5 bases and J gave up 2 bases, with 13 bases separating them. CDR3 length: 15 amino acids. Looked up from germline, CDR1 is MGHDK and CDR2 is SYGVNS. The DNA of the CDR3 is TGTGCCAGCAGTCGAGACGAGGGGCCCTACAATGAGCAGTTCTTC. Translated, it gives CASSRDEGPYNEQFF. The entire variable domain, with the rest obtained from reference TRBV25-1 and TRBJ2-1, is as follows: EADIYQTPRYLVIGTGKKITLECSQTMGHDKMYWYQQDPGMELHLIHYSYGVNSTEKGDLSSESTVSRIRTEHFPLTLESARPSHTSQYLCASSRDEGPYNEQFFGPGTRLTVL.

This clonotype was seen repeatedly, ten times or more. V gene TRBV10-3 combines with J gene TRBJ2-1; perhaps TRBD1 as D (6 bases). Trimming took 6 bases from V and 3 from J, leaving 12 bases between them. Looked up from germline, CDR1 is ENHRY and CDR2 is SYGVKD. This CDR3 contains 14 residues. DNA for the CDR3: TGTGCCATCAGGGGACAAGTGGGCTACAATGAGCAGTTCTTC. Encoded protein: CAIRGQVGYNEQFF.

About this clonotype: The junction and the germline gene differ at one end; a read error may be behind it. This chain joins TRBV13 and TRBJ1-2; D perhaps matches TRBD1 (6 bases). Germline V CDR1 and CDR2: PRHDT, FYEKMQ (reference sequence). The CDR3 has 16 residues. The CDR3 sequence: CASSLSAWGARYGCTF. The CDR3 coding sequence is TGTGCCAGCAGCTTAAGCGCTTGGGGGGCTCGGTATGGCTGCACCTTC.

The chain links TRBV5-1 to TRBJ2-3, with TRBD1 matching over 8 bases. The germline CDR1 and CDR2 sequences are SGHRS and YFSETQ. Trimming removed 4 bases from V and 4 bases from J; junction bases left unmatched: 5. This CDR3 has 14 amino acids. The CDR3 DNA sequence: TGCGCCAGCAGCCTCCCGGACAGGGCAGATACGCAGTATTTT. The encoded protein is CASSLPDRADTQYF.

V gene TRBV21-1 combines with J gene TRBJ1-2. TRBV21-1 is a pseudogene locus. This CDR3 comprises 12 residues. CDR3 protein: CASLNFFSGYTF. The CDR3 DNA sequence: TGTGCCAGCCTCAATTTTTTTTCCGGCTACACCTTC.

In this sample, this clonotype turned up a few times. The CDR3, as DNA: TGTGCCAGCAGCGTAGTAGATAGCCTACTAGGAGATACGCAGTATTTT. Protein: CASSVVDSLLGDTQYF. The V gene is TRBV9, the J gene TRBJ2-3, with D possibly matching TRBD2 (5 bases). V lost 0 bases to trimming and J lost 5 bases, with 16 bases between them. The length of the CDR3 is 16 residues. The germline V gene encodes CDR1 SGDLS and CDR2 YYNGEE.

The chain carries TRBV11-2 and TRBJ2-1; 8 bases are shared with TRBD2. With 1 base clipped from V and 8 bases from J, the junction kept 13 bases outside the gene matches. CDR1 SGHAT and CDR2 FQNNGV come from the germline V gene. There are 17 residues in the CDR3. DNA for the CDR3: TGTGCCAGCAGCTTAGTTGGACTAGCTATGTCATACGATGAGCAGTTCTTC. It encodes CASSLVGLAMSYDEQFF.